This record covers a single T cell receptor (beta chain). Its antigen remains unknown. These data originate in a study of OX40 agonist ivuxolimab in advanced cancers. Regarding the study as a whole: At doses 0.1 to 3.0 mg/kg, CD4+ and CD8+ clones expanded.

The table came from immunoSEQ multiplex PCR; TCRdb's copy has only in-frame clones and leaves some out. Among 69,000 or so clones listed, roughly 84% were seen once. The CDR3 contains 14 residues. Deletions cut 1 base from V and 8 bases from J, with 14 bases between. The germline V gene encodes CDR1 SEHNR and CDR2 FQNEAQ (reference sequence). The study sampled blood at baseline, cycle 4 day 1, and cycle 7 day 1. The J gene is TRBJ1-2, the V gene TRBV7-9, with D possibly being TRBD1 (5 bases). Sequencing used CD4+ or CD8+ T cells sorted from blood, obtained in a trial of the OX40 agonist ivuxolimab. The clonotype was recovered from an adult with an advanced solid tumor such as melanoma, head and neck, liver or kidney cancer. The CDR3 DNA sequence: TGTGCCAGCAGCTTAGTGACGTCCGGGGACGGCTACACCTTC. This sequence encodes CASSLVTSGDGYTF.